This T cell receptor beta chain is from a study of cytomegalovirus exposure and HLA in healthy donors. Trimming took 4 bases from V and 4 from J; bases not matched to a gene: 8. Germline V gene data show CDR1 as KGHSH and CDR2 as LQKENI. The CDR3 runs 16 residues. The PCR had 60 Vbeta and 13 Jbeta primers. Generated by immunoSEQ multiplex PCR, the TCRdb table keeps only in-frame clones and is missing some. The sample contains 55,000 or so clones, roughly 82% of which appear only once. Sequencing used PBMCs. This TCR was sampled from a man aged 30 to 45 in good health and CMV-seronegative. The rearrangement uses TRBV18 and TRBJ2-2; 8 bases fit TRBD1. CDR3 sequence reads: CASSRTTGVGTGELFF. CDR3 in DNA: TGTGCCAGCTCACGGACGACAGGGGTCGGCACCGGGGAGCTGTTTTTT. Drawing the rest from reference TRBV18 and TRBJ2-2, the complete variable domain is NAGVMQNPRHLVRRRGQEARLRCSPMKGHSHVYWYRQLPEEGLKFMVYLQKENIIDESGMPKERFSAEFPKEGPSILRIQQVVRGDSAAYFCASSRTTGVGTGELFFGEGSRLTVL.